A selection of T cell receptor beta chains follows, all from one sample in a study of cytotoxic CD8 clonotypes in ibrutinib-treated CLL. Repertoires were generated with immunoSEQ multiplex PCR, while TCRdb's copy carries only in-frame clones and drops some. The sample shows over 70,000 clones, roughly 84% of them seen only once. Sequencing was performed on PBMCs, taken before ibrutinib treatment. The receptors were gathered from a human donor with chronic lymphocytic leukemia. Each CDR3 is given with its conserved first and last residue. D genes are given only for firm matches. Rows give clone size only sometimes, using once, few, many, or a class for an expanded clone.

v_call: TRBV5-1; d_call: -; cdr3_length: 12; clone_size: many; j_call: TRBJ2-5; cdr3_aa: CASSPAGETQYF; cdr3_nt: TGCGCCAGCAGCCCGGCCGGGGAGACCCAGTACTTC
v_call: TRBV29-1; d_call: -; cdr3_length: 13; clone_size: -; j_call: TRBJ1-5; cdr3_aa: CSVGHFSNQPQHF; cdr3_nt: TGCAGCGTTGGGCATTTCAGCAATCAGCCCCAGCATTTT
v_call: TRBV30; d_call: -; cdr3_length: 14; clone_size: -; j_call: TRBJ2-2; cdr3_aa: CAWRGLGAAGELFF; cdr3_nt: TGTGCCTGGAGAGGTTTGGGGGCGGCCGGGGAGCTGTTTTTT
v_call: TRBV2; d_call: -; cdr3_length: 13; clone_size: -; j_call: TRBJ2-1; cdr3_aa: CASTKGELWGQFF; cdr3_nt: TGTGCCAGCACTAAGGGGGAGCTTTGGGGGCAGTTCTTC
v_call: TRBV5-5; d_call: -; cdr3_length: 11; clone_size: -; j_call: TRBJ1-1; cdr3_aa: CASSLKYVAFF; cdr3_nt: TGTGCCAGCAGCTTAAAGTACGTCGCTTTCTTT
v_call: TRBV5-1; d_call: -; cdr3_length: 13; clone_size: -; j_call: TRBJ2-7; cdr3_aa: CASSEGQPGGQYF; cdr3_nt: TGCGCCAGCAGCGAAGGCCAGCCGGGCGGGCAGTACTTC
v_call: TRBV19; d_call: -; cdr3_length: 15; clone_size: once; j_call: TRBJ2-4; cdr3_aa: CASTNRELAKNIQYF; cdr3_nt: TGTGCCAGTACTAACCGGGAGCTAGCCAAAAACATTCAGTACTTC
v_call: TRBV6-1; d_call: -; cdr3_length: 14; clone_size: -; j_call: TRBJ2-3; cdr3_aa: CASSPPGYTDTQYF; cdr3_nt: TGTGCCAGCAGTCCTCCGGGCTACACAGATACGCAGTATTTT
v_call: TRBV10-3; d_call: TRBD2; cdr3_length: 14; clone_size: -; j_call: TRBJ2-7; cdr3_aa: CAISVKREEWEQYF; cdr3_nt: TGTGCCATCAGTGTCAAGCGGGAGGAGTGGGAGCAGTACTTC
v_call: TRBV6-6; d_call: TRBD2; cdr3_length: 16; clone_size: -; j_call: TRBJ2-1; cdr3_aa: CASSYSSGGAVNEQFF; cdr3_nt: TGTGCCAGCAGTTACTCGTCGGGAGGAGCCGTTAATGAGCAGTTCTTC
v_call: TRBV20-1; d_call: -; cdr3_length: 11; clone_size: many; j_call: TRBJ2-1; cdr3_aa: CSADRTNEQFF; cdr3_nt: TGCAGTGCTGACCGGACGAATGAGCAGTTCTTC
v_call: TRBV7-6; d_call: TRBD2; cdr3_length: 19; clone_size: few; j_call: TRBJ2-7; cdr3_aa: CASSSGLAGGPLTGYEQYF; cdr3_nt: TGTGCCAGCAGCTCCGGACTAGCGGGAGGGCCATTAACCGGCTACGAGCAGTACTTC
v_call: TRBV7-2; d_call: -; cdr3_length: 16; clone_size: -; j_call: TRBJ1-5; cdr3_aa: CASSSYPGDRNQPQHF; cdr3_nt: TGTGCCAGCAGCTCCTACCCCGGGGACCGCAATCAGCCCCAGCATTTT
v_call: TRBV9; d_call: -; cdr3_length: 15; clone_size: -; j_call: TRBJ1-3; cdr3_aa: CASSVADGSGNTIYF; cdr3_nt: TGTGCCAGCAGCGTAGCCGACGGCTCTGGAAACACCATATATTTT
v_call: TRBV15; d_call: -; cdr3_length: 15; clone_size: -; j_call: TRBJ1-3; cdr3_aa: CATSREQFSGNTIYF; cdr3_nt: TGTGCCACCAGCAGAGAACAATTCTCTGGAAACACCATATATTTT
v_call: TRBV6-1; d_call: -; cdr3_length: 11; clone_size: once; j_call: TRBJ2-3; cdr3_aa: CASSVLDTQYF; cdr3_nt: TGTGCCAGCAGTGTATTAGATACGCAGTATTTT
v_call: TRBV9; d_call: TRBD2; cdr3_length: 17; clone_size: -; j_call: TRBJ2-1; cdr3_aa: CASSVLSGLAAYNEQFF; cdr3_nt: TGTGCCAGCAGCGTACTATCGGGACTAGCGGCTTACAATGAGCAGTTCTTC
v_call: TRBV19; d_call: TRBD2; cdr3_length: 17; clone_size: -; j_call: TRBJ2-7; cdr3_aa: CASSIDLGLAGMVEQYF; cdr3_nt: TGTGCCAGTAGTATAGATTTAGGGCTAGCGGGAATGGTCGAGCAGTACTTC
v_call: TRBV6-1; d_call: TRBD1; cdr3_length: 13; clone_size: -; j_call: TRBJ1-1; cdr3_aa: CASRTGAGTEAFF; cdr3_nt: TGTGCCAGCAGGACAGGGGCGGGGACTGAAGCTTTCTTT
v_call: TRBV7-2; d_call: -; cdr3_length: 14; clone_size: -; j_call: TRBJ1-5; cdr3_aa: CASSLKQVSQPQHF; cdr3_nt: TGTGCCAGCAGCTTAAAGCAGGTCAGCCAGCCCCAGCATTTT
v_call: TRBV7-2; d_call: TRBD2; cdr3_length: 18; clone_size: -; j_call: TRBJ2-7; cdr3_aa: CASSSRTRLASTVYEQYF; cdr3_nt: TGTGCCAGCAGCTCACGAACGCGACTAGCGAGCACCGTCTACGAGCAGTACTTC
v_call: TRBV5-1; d_call: TRBD2; cdr3_length: 15; clone_size: few; j_call: TRBJ2-2; cdr3_aa: CASRVVAGDTGELFF; cdr3_nt: TGCGCCAGCAGGGTAGTAGCGGGGGACACCGGGGAGCTGTTTTTT
v_call: TRBV6-1; d_call: TRBD1; cdr3_length: 16; clone_size: -; j_call: TRBJ1-2; cdr3_aa: CASSGRDRGTTIGYTF; cdr3_nt: TGTGCCAGCAGTGGCCGGGACAGGGGGACGACTATCGGCTACACCTTC
v_call: TRBV7-2; d_call: -; cdr3_length: 14; clone_size: -; j_call: TRBJ2-7; cdr3_aa: CASSPVTMSYEQYF; cdr3_nt: TGTGCCAGCAGCCCCGTTACTATGTCCTACGAGCAGTACTTC
v_call: TRBV5-3; d_call: TRBD2; cdr3_length: 16; clone_size: few; j_call: TRBJ2-5; cdr3_aa: CASGGLAGTREETQYF; cdr3_nt: TGTGCCTCTGGCGGACTAGCGGGTACACGGGAAGAGACCCAGTACTTC
v_call: TRBV6-6; d_call: -; cdr3_length: 16; clone_size: few; j_call: TRBJ1-2; cdr3_aa: CASSYAQRSSNYGYTF; cdr3_nt: TGTGCCAGCAGTTACGCGCAGCGGAGCTCTAACTATGGCTACACCTTC
v_call: TRBV30; d_call: TRBD1; cdr3_length: 19; clone_size: -; j_call: TRBJ1-1; cdr3_aa: CAWRDLVGGGVIGDTEAFF; cdr3_nt: TGTGCCTGGAGGGACCTCGTTGGAGGGGGCGTCATAGGGGACACTGAAGCTTTCTTT
v_call: TRBV27; d_call: TRBD1; cdr3_length: 12; clone_size: -; j_call: TRBJ2-7; cdr3_aa: CASSPGQGKKYF; cdr3_nt: TGTGCCAGCAGTCCCGGACAGGGAAAAAAGTACTTC
v_call: TRBV18; d_call: -; cdr3_length: 12; clone_size: -; j_call: TRBJ2-5; cdr3_aa: CASSPPTETQYF; cdr3_nt: TGTGCCAGCTCACCACCTACAGAGACCCAGTACTTC
v_call: TRBV4-3; d_call: TRBD2; cdr3_length: 16; clone_size: -; j_call: TRBJ2-7; cdr3_aa: CASSQVASGITYEQYF; cdr3_nt: TGCGCCAGCAGCCAAGTGGCTAGCGGGATCACCTACGAGCAGTACTTC
v_call: TRBV29-1; d_call: TRBD2; cdr3_length: 15; clone_size: -; j_call: TRBJ2-1; cdr3_aa: CSVTPLAGNNNEQFF; cdr3_nt: TGCAGCGTTACACCCCTAGCGGGAAACAACAATGAGCAGTTCTTC
v_call: TRBV30; d_call: -; cdr3_length: 15; clone_size: -; j_call: TRBJ1-3; cdr3_aa: CAWSVVGSSGNTIYF; cdr3_nt: TGTGCCTGGAGTGTAGTCGGGAGCTCTGGAAACACCATATATTTT
v_call: TRBV5-1; d_call: -; cdr3_length: 16; clone_size: -; j_call: TRBJ2-3; cdr3_aa: CASSLAPGHLPDTQYF; cdr3_nt: TGCGCCAGCAGCTTGGCACCGGGACACCTGCCGGATACGCAGTATTTT
v_call: TRBV12-5; d_call: -; cdr3_length: 13; clone_size: -; j_call: TRBJ1-5; cdr3_aa: CASGSTLHQPQHF; cdr3_nt: TGTGCTAGTGGTTCGACACTACATCAGCCCCAGCATTTT
v_call: TRBV28; d_call: -; cdr3_length: 16; clone_size: -; j_call: TRBJ2-4; cdr3_aa: CASSLVVGGAKNIQYF; cdr3_nt: TGTGCCAGCAGTTTAGTGGTGGGTGGGGCCAAAAACATTCAGTACTTC
v_call: TRBV5-6; d_call: TRBD1; cdr3_length: 15; clone_size: -; j_call: TRBJ2-7; cdr3_aa: CASTLPGQGSYEQYF; cdr3_nt: TGTGCCAGCACGCTACCGGGACAGGGATCCTACGAGCAGTACTTC
v_call: TRBV10-3; d_call: -; cdr3_length: 14; clone_size: once; j_call: TRBJ2-7; cdr3_aa: CAISDGRSSYEQYF; cdr3_nt: TGTGCCATCAGTGACGGCAGGAGCTCCTACGAGCAGTACTTC
v_call: TRBV5-6; d_call: TRBD1; cdr3_length: 17; clone_size: once; j_call: TRBJ2-1; cdr3_aa: CASILAISGQGIREQFF; cdr3_nt: TGTGCCAGCATCTTAGCAATTTCAGGACAGGGCATCAGAGAGCAGTTCTTC
v_call: TRBV11-2; d_call: -; cdr3_length: 14; clone_size: -; j_call: TRBJ1-4; cdr3_aa: CASSFKTISLELFF; cdr3_nt: TGTGCCAGCAGCTTTAAGACAATCTCATTAGAACTGTTTTTT
v_call: TRBV4-3; d_call: TRBD2; cdr3_length: 15; clone_size: once; j_call: TRBJ2-1; cdr3_aa: CASSQEGGRYNEQFF; cdr3_nt: TGCGCCAGCAGCCAAGAAGGCGGGAGATACAATGAGCAGTTCTTC
v_call: TRBV28; d_call: TRBD1; cdr3_length: 15; clone_size: -; j_call: TRBJ2-7; cdr3_aa: CASSTDREASYEQYF; cdr3_nt: TGTGCCAGCAGCACGGACAGGGAGGCCTCCTACGAGCAGTACTTC
v_call: TRBV19; d_call: -; cdr3_length: 14; clone_size: -; j_call: TRBJ2-7; cdr3_aa: CASSKQVGSYEQYF; cdr3_nt: TGTGCCAGTAGTAAACAGGTAGGGTCCTACGAGCAGTACTTC
v_call: TRBV19; d_call: -; cdr3_length: 13; clone_size: -; j_call: TRBJ2-1; cdr3_aa: CASSITSNNEQFF; cdr3_nt: TGTGCCAGTAGTATTACTAGCAACAATGAGCAGTTCTTC
v_call: TRBV29-1; d_call: TRBD2; cdr3_length: 15; clone_size: -; j_call: TRBJ2-2; cdr3_aa: CSGRTSGSPTGELFF; cdr3_nt: TGCAGCGGACGGACTAGCGGGAGCCCAACCGGGGAGCTGTTTTTT
v_call: TRBV28; d_call: -; cdr3_length: 12; clone_size: -; j_call: TRBJ1-4; cdr3_aa: CATRTAGEKLFF; cdr3_nt: TGTGCCACACGGACAGCTGGTGAAAAACTGTTTTTT
v_call: TRBV5-1; d_call: -; cdr3_length: 14; clone_size: -; j_call: TRBJ1-4; cdr3_aa: CASRLTSSNEKLFF; cdr3_nt: TGCGCCAGCAGACTGACATCATCTAATGAAAAACTGTTTTTT
v_call: TRBV2; d_call: -; cdr3_length: 14; clone_size: -; j_call: TRBJ1-2; cdr3_aa: CASSVQGLGYGYTF; cdr3_nt: TGTGCCAGCAGTGTACAGGGTCTCGGCTATGGCTACACCTTC
v_call: TRBV7-9; d_call: TRBD1; cdr3_length: 15; clone_size: -; j_call: TRBJ2-7; cdr3_aa: CASSGRTGGSYEQYF; cdr3_nt: TGTGCCAGCAGCGGGAGGACAGGGGGCTCCTACGAGCAGTACTTC